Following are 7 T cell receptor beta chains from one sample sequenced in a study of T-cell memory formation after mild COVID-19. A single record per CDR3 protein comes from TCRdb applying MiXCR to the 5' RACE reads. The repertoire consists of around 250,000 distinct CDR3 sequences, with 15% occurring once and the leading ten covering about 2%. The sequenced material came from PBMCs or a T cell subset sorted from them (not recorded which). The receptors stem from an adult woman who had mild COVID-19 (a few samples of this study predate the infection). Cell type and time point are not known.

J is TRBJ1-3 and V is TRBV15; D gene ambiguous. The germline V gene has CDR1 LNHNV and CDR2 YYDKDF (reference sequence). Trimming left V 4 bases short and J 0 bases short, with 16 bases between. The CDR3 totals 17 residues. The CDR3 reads CATSTQTDWSSGNTIYF. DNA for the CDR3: TGTGCCACCAGCACCCAGACGGACTGGAGCTCTGGAAACACCATATATTTT.

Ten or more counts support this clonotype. CDR3 bases: TGTGCCAGCAGTTTAGGGGGCTTCCGTAGCAATCAGCCCCAGCATTTT. It translates to CASSLGGFRSNQPQHF. The chain links TRBV12-3 or TRBV12-4 to TRBJ1-5; D perhaps matches TRBD1 (5 bases). CDR3 size: 16 residues. The V gene lost 1 base and the J gene lost 0 bases, with 10 bases spanning the gap.

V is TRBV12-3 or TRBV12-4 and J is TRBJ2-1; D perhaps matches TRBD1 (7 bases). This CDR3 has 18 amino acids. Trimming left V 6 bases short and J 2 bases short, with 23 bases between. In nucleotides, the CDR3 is TGTGCCAGCAGCCAGATTCATCTTGGAGGGGGCGCCTACAATGAGCAGTTCTTC. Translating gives CASSQIHLGGGAYNEQFF.

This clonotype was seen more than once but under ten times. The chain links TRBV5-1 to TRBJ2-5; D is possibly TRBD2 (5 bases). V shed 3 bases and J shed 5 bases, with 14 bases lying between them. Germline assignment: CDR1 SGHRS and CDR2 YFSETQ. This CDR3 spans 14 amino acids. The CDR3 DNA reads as TGCGCCAGCAGCTCCTCACTAGTGCGGGAGACCCAGTACTTC. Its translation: CASSSSLVRETQYF.

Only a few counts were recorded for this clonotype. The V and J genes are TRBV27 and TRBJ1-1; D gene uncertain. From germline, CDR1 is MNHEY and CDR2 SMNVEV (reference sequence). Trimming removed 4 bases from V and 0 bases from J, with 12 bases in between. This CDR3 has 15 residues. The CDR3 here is CASSSPVGMNTEAFF. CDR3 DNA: TGTGCCAGCAGTTCCCCTGTAGGGATGAACACTGAAGCTTTCTTT.

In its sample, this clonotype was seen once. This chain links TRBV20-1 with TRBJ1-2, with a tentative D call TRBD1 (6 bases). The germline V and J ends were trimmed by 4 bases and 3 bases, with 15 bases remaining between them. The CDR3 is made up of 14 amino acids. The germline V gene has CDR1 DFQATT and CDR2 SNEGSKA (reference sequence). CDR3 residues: CSATADSSHYGYTF. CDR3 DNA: TGCAGTGCTACGGCGGACAGCTCTCACTATGGCTACACCTTC.

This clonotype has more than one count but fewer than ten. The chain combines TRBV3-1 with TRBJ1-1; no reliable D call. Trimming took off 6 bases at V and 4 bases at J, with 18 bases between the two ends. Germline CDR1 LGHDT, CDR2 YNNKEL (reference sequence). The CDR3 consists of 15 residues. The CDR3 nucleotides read TGTGCCAGCAGGAAGGACGGCTATCGGAGCACTGAAGCTTTCTTT. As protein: CASRKDGYRSTEAFF.